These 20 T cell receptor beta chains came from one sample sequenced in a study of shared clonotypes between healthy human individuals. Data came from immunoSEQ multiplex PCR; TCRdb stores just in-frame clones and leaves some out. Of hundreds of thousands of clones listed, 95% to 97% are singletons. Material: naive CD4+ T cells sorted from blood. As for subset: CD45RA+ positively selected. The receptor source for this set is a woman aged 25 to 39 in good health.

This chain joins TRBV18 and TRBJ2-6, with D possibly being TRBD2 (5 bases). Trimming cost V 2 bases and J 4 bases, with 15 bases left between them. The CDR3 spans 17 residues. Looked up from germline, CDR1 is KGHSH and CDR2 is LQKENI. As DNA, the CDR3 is TGTGCCAGCTCACCATCTGGTCAGAGGGCCGGGGCCAACGTCCTGACTTTC. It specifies CASSPSGQRAGANVLTF.

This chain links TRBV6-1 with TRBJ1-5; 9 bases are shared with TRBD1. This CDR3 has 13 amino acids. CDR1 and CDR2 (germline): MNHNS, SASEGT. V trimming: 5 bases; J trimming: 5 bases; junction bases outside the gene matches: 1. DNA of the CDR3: TGTGCCAGCAGTAGGGACAGGGATCAGCCCCAGCATTTT. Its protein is CASSRDRDQPQHF.

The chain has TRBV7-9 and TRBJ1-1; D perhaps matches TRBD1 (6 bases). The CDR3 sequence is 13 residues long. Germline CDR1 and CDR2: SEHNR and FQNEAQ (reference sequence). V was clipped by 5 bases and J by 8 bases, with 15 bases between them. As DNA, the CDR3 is TGTGCCAGCAGCGTCAACAGGGAGACCGAAGCTTTCTTT. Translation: CASSVNRETEAFF.

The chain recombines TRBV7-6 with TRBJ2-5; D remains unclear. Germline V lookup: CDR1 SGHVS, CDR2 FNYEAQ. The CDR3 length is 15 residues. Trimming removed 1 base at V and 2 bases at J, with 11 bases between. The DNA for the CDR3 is TGTGCCAGCAGCTTAGATTGGAGTGGGCAAGAGACCCAGTACTTC. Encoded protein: CASSLDWSGQETQYF.

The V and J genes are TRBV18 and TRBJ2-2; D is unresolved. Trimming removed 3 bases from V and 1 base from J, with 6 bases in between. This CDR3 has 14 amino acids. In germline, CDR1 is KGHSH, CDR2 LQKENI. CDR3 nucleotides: TGTGCCAGCTCACCGACCGGGAACACCGGGGAGCTGTTTTTT. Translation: CASSPTGNTGELFF.

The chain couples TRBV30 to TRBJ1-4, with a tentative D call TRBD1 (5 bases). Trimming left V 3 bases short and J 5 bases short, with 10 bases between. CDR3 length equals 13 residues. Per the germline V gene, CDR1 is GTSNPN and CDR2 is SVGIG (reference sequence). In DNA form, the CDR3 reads TGTGCCTGGAGCGGCGGGGGGAATGAAAAACTGTTTTTT. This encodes CAWSGGGNEKLFF.

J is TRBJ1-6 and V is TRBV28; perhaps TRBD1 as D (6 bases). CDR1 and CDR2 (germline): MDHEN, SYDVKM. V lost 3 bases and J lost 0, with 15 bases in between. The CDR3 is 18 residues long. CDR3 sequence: CASSFRAGASSYNSPLHF. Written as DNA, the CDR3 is TGTGCCAGCAGTTTTAGGGCAGGGGCTAGCTCCTATAATTCACCCCTCCACTTT. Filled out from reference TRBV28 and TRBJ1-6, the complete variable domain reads DVKVTQSSRYLVKRTGEKVFLECVQDMDHENMFWYRQDPGLGLRLIYFSYDVKMKEKGDIPEGYSVSREKKERFSLILESASTNQTSMYLCASSFRAGASSYNSPLHFGNGTRLTVT.

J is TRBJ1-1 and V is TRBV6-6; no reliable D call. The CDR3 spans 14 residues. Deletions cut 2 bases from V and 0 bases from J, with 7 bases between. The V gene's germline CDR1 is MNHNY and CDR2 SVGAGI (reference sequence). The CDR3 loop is CASSYDGLNTEAFF. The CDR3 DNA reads TGTGCCAGCAGTTACGACGGGTTGAACACTGAAGCTTTCTTT.

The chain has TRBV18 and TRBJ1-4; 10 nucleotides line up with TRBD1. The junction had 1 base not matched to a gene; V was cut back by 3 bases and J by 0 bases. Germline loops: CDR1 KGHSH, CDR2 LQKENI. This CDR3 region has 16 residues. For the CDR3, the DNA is TGTGCCAGCTCACCCGGGACAGGGGCAACTAATGAAAAACTGTTTTTT. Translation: CASSPGTGATNEKLFF.

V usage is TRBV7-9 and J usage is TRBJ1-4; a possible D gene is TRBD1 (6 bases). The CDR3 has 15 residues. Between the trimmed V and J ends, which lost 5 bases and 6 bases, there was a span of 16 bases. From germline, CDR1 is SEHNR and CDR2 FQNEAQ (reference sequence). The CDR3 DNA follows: TGTGCCAGCAGCCCACAGGGCCGGGAGGATGAAAAACTGTTTTTT. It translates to CASSPQGREDEKLFF.

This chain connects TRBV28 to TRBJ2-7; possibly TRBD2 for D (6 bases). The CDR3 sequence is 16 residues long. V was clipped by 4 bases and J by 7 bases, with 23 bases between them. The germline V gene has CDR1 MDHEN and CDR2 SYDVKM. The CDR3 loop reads CASSSPSGRFSGEQYF. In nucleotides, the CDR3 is TGTGCCAGCAGTTCCCCTTCTGGGAGGTTTTCGGGAGAGCAGTACTTC.

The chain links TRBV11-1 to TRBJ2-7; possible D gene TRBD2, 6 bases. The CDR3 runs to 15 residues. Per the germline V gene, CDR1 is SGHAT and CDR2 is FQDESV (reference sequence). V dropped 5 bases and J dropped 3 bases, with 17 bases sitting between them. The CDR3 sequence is CASSRSGRGDYEQYF. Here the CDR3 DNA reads TGTGCCAGCAGCAGAAGCGGGCGGGGCGACTACGAGCAGTACTTC.

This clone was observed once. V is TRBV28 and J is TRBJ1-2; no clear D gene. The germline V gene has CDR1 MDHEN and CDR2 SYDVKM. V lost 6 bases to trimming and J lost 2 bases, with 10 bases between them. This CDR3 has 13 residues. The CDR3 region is CASRELLNYGYTF. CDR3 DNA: TGTGCCAGCAGGGAACTATTAAACTATGGCTACACCTTC.

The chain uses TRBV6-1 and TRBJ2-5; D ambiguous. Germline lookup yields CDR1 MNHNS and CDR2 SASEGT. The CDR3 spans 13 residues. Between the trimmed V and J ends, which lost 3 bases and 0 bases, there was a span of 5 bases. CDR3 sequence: CASSDTYQETQYF. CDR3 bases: TGTGCCAGCAGTGACACCTACCAAGAGACCCAGTACTTC.

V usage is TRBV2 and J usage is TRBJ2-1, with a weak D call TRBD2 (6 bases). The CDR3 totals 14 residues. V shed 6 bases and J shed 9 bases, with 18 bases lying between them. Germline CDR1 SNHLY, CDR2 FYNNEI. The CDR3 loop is CASSGLSFLGEQFF. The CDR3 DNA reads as TGTGCCAGCAGCGGACTATCGTTTCTGGGTGAGCAGTTCTTC. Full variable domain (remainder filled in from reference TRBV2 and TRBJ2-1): EPEVTQTPSHQVTQMGQEVILRCVPISNHLYFYWYRQILGQKVEFLVSFYNNEISEKSEIFDDQFSVERPDGSNFTLKIRSTKLEDSAMYFCASSGLSFLGEQFFGPGTRLTVL.

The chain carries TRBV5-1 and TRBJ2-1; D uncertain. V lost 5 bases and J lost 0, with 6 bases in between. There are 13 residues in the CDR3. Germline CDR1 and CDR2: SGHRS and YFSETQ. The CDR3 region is CASRGYSYNEQFF. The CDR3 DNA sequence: TGCGCCAGCAGAGGCTACTCCTACAATGAGCAGTTCTTC.

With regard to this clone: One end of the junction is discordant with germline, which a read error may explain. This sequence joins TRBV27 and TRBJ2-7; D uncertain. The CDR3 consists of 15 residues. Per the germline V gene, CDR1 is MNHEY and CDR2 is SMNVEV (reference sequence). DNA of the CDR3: TGTGCCAGCAAAATGGACCGAGTCCTCTCCAACGAGCAGTACTTC. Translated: CASKMDRVLSNEQYF.

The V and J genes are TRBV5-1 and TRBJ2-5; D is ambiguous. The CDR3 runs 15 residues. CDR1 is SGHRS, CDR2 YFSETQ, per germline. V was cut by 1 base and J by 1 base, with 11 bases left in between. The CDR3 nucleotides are TGCGCCAGCAGCTTGCCCGAGCCCGTCCAAGAGACCCAGTACTTC. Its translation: CASSLPEPVQETQYF. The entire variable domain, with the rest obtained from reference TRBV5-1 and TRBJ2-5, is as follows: KAGVTQTPRYLIKTRGQQVTLSCSPISGHRSVSWYQQTPGQGLQFLFEYFSETQRNKGNFPGRFSGRQFSNSRSEMNVSTLELGDSALYLCASSLPEPVQETQYFGPGTRLLVL.

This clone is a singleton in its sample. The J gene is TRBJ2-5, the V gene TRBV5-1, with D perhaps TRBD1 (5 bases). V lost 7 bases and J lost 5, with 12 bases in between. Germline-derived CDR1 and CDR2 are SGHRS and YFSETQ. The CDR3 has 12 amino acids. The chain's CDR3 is CASGQGSETQYF. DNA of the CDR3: TGCGCCAGCGGCCAGGGATCTGAGACCCAGTACTTC.

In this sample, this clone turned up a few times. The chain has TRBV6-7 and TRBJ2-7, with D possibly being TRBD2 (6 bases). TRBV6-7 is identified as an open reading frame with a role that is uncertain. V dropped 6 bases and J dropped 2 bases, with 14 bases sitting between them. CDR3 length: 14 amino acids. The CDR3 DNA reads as TGTGCCAGCAGAGACCGGGGGTGGGCCTACGAGCAGTACTTC. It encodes CASRDRGWAYEQYF.